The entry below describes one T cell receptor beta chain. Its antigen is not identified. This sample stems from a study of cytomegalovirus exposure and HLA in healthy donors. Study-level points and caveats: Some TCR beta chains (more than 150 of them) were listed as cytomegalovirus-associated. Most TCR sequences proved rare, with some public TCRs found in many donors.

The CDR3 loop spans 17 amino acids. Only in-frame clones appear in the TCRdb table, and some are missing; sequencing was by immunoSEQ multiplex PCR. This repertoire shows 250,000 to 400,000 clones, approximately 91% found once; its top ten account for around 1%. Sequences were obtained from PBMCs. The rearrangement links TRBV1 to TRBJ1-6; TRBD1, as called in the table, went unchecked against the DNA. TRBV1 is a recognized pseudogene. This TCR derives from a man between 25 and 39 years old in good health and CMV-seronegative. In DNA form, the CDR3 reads TGCACCAGTAGTTATCGGGCATTCGACAGGGATGATTCACCCCTCCACTTT. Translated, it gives CTSSYRAFDRDDSPLHF.